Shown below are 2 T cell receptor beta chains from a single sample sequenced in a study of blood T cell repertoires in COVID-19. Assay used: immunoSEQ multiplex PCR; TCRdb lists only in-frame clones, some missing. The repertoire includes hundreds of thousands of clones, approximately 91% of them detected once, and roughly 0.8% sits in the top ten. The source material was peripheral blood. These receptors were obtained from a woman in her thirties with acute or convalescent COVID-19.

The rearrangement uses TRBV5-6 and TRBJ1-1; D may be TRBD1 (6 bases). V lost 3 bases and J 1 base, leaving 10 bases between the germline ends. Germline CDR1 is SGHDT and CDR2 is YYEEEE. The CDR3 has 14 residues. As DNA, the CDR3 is TGTGCCAGCAGCTCTGGACAGTCGAACACTGAAGCTTTCTTT. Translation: CASSSGQSNTEAFF. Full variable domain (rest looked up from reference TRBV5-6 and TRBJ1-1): DAGVTQSPTHLIKTRGQQVTLRCSPKSGHDTVSWYQQALGQGPQFIFQYYEEEERQRGNFPDRFSGHQFPNYSSELNVNALLLGDSALYLCASSSGQSNTEAFFGQGTRLTVV.

CDR3 in amino acids: CASSSPGQLYEQYF. In DNA, the CDR3 is TGTGCCAGCAGCTCGCCGGGACAGTTATACGAGCAGTACTTC. The chain has TRBV7-9 and TRBJ2-7; the match to TRBD1 covers 7 bases. V shed 4 bases, J shed 4 bases, and the junction held 7 bases outside the gene matches. The CDR3 has 14 residues. Germline V gene sequence: CDR1 SEHNR, CDR2 FQNEAQ (reference sequence).